This TCR beta chain was captured by sequencing in a study of cytomegalovirus exposure and HLA in healthy donors. J gave up 1 base and V 1 base, and 0 bases lay outside the gene matches. CDR3 length: 15 residues. The germline gives CDR1 SGHNT, CDR2 YYREEE (reference sequence). Study-level results: Accurate predictions that matched the HLA-A and HLA-B alleles of most subjects were reportedly made from TCR beta sequences.

Concerning this clone itself: Its antigen is currently unknown.

The PCR contained 60 Vbeta and 13 Jbeta primers. TCRdb's copy holds only in-frame clones and misses some; the assay was immunoSEQ multiplex PCR. Of some 140,000 clones in the sample, more than 70% were seen once. The origin of this receptor is a middle-aged man in good health and CMV-seronegative. V is TRBV5-4 and J is TRBJ2-5, with TRBD2 matching 11 bases. Sequencing was carried out using PBMCs. The CDR3 DNA reads as TGTGCCAGCAGCTTGACTAGCGGGGGCCAAGAGACCCAGTACTTC. Translating gives CASSLTSGGQETQYF.